Presented here are 29 T cell receptor beta chains from one specimen sequenced in a study of OX40 agonist ivuxolimab in advanced cancers. The protocol was immunoSEQ multiplex PCR, while the TCRdb copy is restricted to in-frame clones and leaves out a portion. The table has tens of thousands of clones, over 75% seen once. The sample in question was CD4+ or CD8+ T cells sorted from blood, obtained in a trial of the OX40 agonist ivuxolimab. The receptors were sampled from an adult with an advanced solid tumor such as melanoma, head and neck, liver or kidney cancer.

This clone has just a few counts. This chain links TRBV6-4 with TRBJ1-5; the match to TRBD1 covers 8 bases. Germline V gives CDR1 MRHNA, CDR2 SNTAGT. The CDR3 has 14 residues. Trimming took 9 bases from V and 4 from J; bases not matched to a gene: 8. In DNA, the CDR3 is TGTGCCAGGCTTCAGGGGGCCGTAAATCAGCCCCAGCATTTT. It translates to CARLQGAVNQPQHF.

This chain links TRBV7-9 with TRBJ1-2; 9 bases map to TRBD1. Germline V lookup: CDR1 SEHNR, CDR2 FQNEAQ (reference sequence). This CDR3 region has 15 residues. V shed 5 bases and J 8 bases; nucleotides not matched to a gene: 12. The CDR3 is CASSPWTGASSGYTF. CDR3 bases: TGTGCCAGCAGCCCTTGGACAGGGGCTTCGTCCGGCTACACCTTC.

The chain combines TRBV2 with TRBJ1-2, with 8 bases aligning to TRBD1. V dropped 10 bases and J dropped 5; count of bases not matched to a gene: 9. Germline V gene lookup returns CDR1 SNHLY and CDR2 FYNNEI. There are 13 residues in the CDR3. The CDR3 nucleotides are TGTGCCACTAGGGGGACAGGACTTTATGGCTACACCTTC. This gives the protein CATRGTGLYGYTF.

The chain is built from TRBV7-9 and TRBJ1-2; D uncertain. The CDR3 sequence is 13 residues long. CDR1 and CDR2 from the germline V gene are SEHNR and FQNEAQ (reference sequence). Trimming stripped 6 bases from V and 5 bases from J, with 13 bases between. The CDR3 DNA follows: TGTGCCAGCAGTTATCACGGGGAATATGGCTACACCTTC. Amino acids: CASSYHGEYGYTF.

The chain uses TRBV7-3 and TRBJ2-2, with 8 bases that match TRBD1. The CDR3 contains 16 residues. The germline V gene encodes CDR1 SGHTA and CDR2 FQGTGA. V shed 3 bases, J shed 1 base, and the junction held 4 bases outside the gene matches. This CDR3 reads CASSFAGTGNTGELFF. The DNA of the CDR3 is TGTGCCAGCAGCTTCGCCGGGACAGGGAACACCGGGGAGCTGTTTTTT.

This clone occurred once. V and J are TRBV29-1 and TRBJ2-2, with TRBD2 matching 7 bases. The germline CDR1 and CDR2 sequences are SQVTM and ANQGSEA. The trim removed 7 bases at V and 0 bases at J, leaving 8 bases unmatched. The CDR3 has 15 amino acids. The CDR3 sequence is CSGKRGVANTGELFF. In DNA form, the CDR3 reads TGCAGCGGTAAACGGGGGGTGGCGAACACCGGGGAGCTGTTTTTT.

The chain has TRBV5-1 and TRBJ2-7; D unclear. The CDR3 sequence is 14 residues long. Deletions cut 4 bases from V and 8 bases from J, with 19 bases between. Germline V gene sequence: CDR1 SGHRS, CDR2 YFSETQ. CDR3 amino acids: CASSGTGPHLQQYF. CDR3 sequence (DNA): TGCGCCAGCAGCGGCACCGGGCCCCACCTCCAGCAGTACTTC.

The rearrangement uses TRBV7-2 and TRBJ2-7; TRBD1 aligns across 9 bases. The germline V gene has CDR1 SGHTA and CDR2 FQGNSA. There are 15 residues in the CDR3. Trimming cost V 5 bases and J 3 bases; bases outside gene matches: 8. The CDR3 reads CASSPRTGEVYEQYF. CDR3 nucleotides: TGTGCCAGCAGCCCGCGGACAGGGGAGGTCTACGAGCAGTACTTC. Based on the CDR3 plus reference TRBV7-2 and TRBJ2-7, the full variable domain is GAGVSQSPSNKVTEKGKDVELRCDPISGHTALYWYRQSLGQGLEFLIYFQGNSAPDKSGLPSDRFSAERTGGSVSTLTIQRTQQEDSAVYLCASSPRTGEVYEQYFGPGTRLTVT.

This clone showed up just once. CDR3 coding DNA: TGTGCTAGTGGTTTGCGGGGGGGAGCGGAGACCCAGTACTTC. Its translation: CASGLRGGAETQYF. V usage is TRBV12-5 and J usage is TRBJ2-5, with 8 bases matching TRBD2. Trimming cost V 2 bases and J 5 bases; bases outside gene matches: 4. The CDR3 contains 14 residues. Germline CDR1 LGHNT, CDR2 FRNRAP.

This clone appeared once. V usage is TRBV27 and J usage is TRBJ1-5; maybe TRBD1 (6 bases). The V end was cut by 5 bases, the J end by 13 bases, with 15 bases between. Germline CDR1 reads MNHEY; CDR2 reads SMNVEV (reference sequence). The CDR3 is made up of 12 amino acids. The CDR3 DNA sequence: TGTGCCAGCAGTAAACAGGGTTATTCTCAGCATTTT. This sequence encodes CASSKQGYSQHF.

This chain uses TRBV19 with TRBJ2-2; D not certain. The CDR3 extends over 14 amino acids. The ends were cut back, 7 bases at V and 3 bases at J, with 12 bases in the middle. From germline, CDR1 is LNHDA and CDR2 SQIVND (reference sequence). The CDR3 reads CASTLITHTGELFF. In nucleotides, the CDR3 is TGTGCCAGTACCTTAATAACCCACACCGGGGAGCTGTTTTTT.

The genes are TRBV9 and TRBJ2-3, with a possible D match to TRBD2 (6 bases). Looked up from germline, CDR1 is SGDLS and CDR2 is YYNGEE. Trimming took off 5 bases at V and 2 bases at J, with 12 bases between the two ends. The CDR3 is made up of 14 amino acids. As DNA, the CDR3 is TGTGCCAGCAGTGCGGGACCTCTCACAGATACGCAGTATTTT. This gives the protein CASSAGPLTDTQYF.

This rearrangement joins TRBV7-9 to TRBJ1-5, with D possibly matching TRBD1 (6 bases). The V gene's germline CDR1 is SEHNR and CDR2 FQNEAQ (reference sequence). The CDR3 extends over 15 amino acids. Trimming took 5 bases from V and 0 from J, leaving 11 bases between them. As DNA, the CDR3 is TGTGCCAGCAGCCGAGGGGGTAATAGCAATCAGCCCCAGCATTTT. It yields the protein CASSRGGNSNQPQHF.

The chain joins TRBV5-1 to TRBJ2-7; D is uncertain. The germline gives CDR1 SGHRS, CDR2 YFSETQ. V was cut by 2 bases and J by 0 bases, with 9 bases left in between. This CDR3 contains 14 residues. The DNA for the CDR3 is TGCGCCAGCAGCTTCCAGGCGAGCTCCTACGAGCAGTACTTC. Amino acid sequence: CASSFQASSYEQYF.

The rearrangement joins TRBV30 to TRBJ1-1; D ambiguous. Per germline, CDR1 GTSNPN and CDR2 SVGIG (reference sequence). This CDR3 has 14 residues. V lost 3 bases and J 0 bases, leaving 11 bases between the germline ends. The CDR3 nucleotides are TGTGCCTGGAGGGCCACCCTATTGAACACTGAAGCTTTCTTT. Its protein product is CAWRATLLNTEAFF.

This clone was recorded once. The chain is built from TRBV11-2 and TRBJ2-7; 10 bases map to TRBD1. V lost 4 bases to trimming and J lost 4 bases; unmatched junction nucleotides: 7. The length of the CDR3 is 15 residues. The germline V gene encodes CDR1 SGHAT and CDR2 FQNNGV. In nucleotides, the CDR3 is TGTGCCAGCAGCTCTGTCCGGGACAGGGGATACGAGCAGTACTTC. Protein product: CASSSVRDRGYEQYF.

CDR3 loop: CASSRQGNMYNEQFF. DNA of the CDR3: TGTGCCAGCAGTAGACAGGGTAATATGTACAATGAGCAGTTCTTC. The gene calls are TRBV5-5 and TRBJ2-1, with 7 bases fitting TRBD1. The junction had 9 bases not matched to a gene; V was cut back by 5 bases and J by 4 bases. Germline-derived CDR1 and CDR2 are SGHKS and YYEKEE (reference sequence). This CDR3 spans 15 amino acids.

The rearrangement joins TRBV10-3 to TRBJ1-1, with 7 positions matching TRBD1. Germline V gives CDR1 ENHRY, CDR2 SYGVKD. V dropped 6 bases and J dropped 8; count of bases not matched to a gene: 12. The CDR3 sequence is 14 residues long. CDR3 sequence (DNA): TGTGCCATCAGAATAACAGGGGATGCGTCAGAAGCTTTCTTT. It codes for CAIRITGDASEAFF.

The V and J genes are TRBV28 and TRBJ1-5; TRBD1 matches at 9 bases. With 9 bases clipped from V and 7 bases from J, the junction kept 7 bases outside the gene matches. The CDR3 length is 13 residues. From germline, CDR1 is MDHEN and CDR2 SYDVKM. In DNA, the CDR3 is TGTGCCAGTCACACAGGGGGCATCCAGCCCCAGCATTTT. Protein product: CASHTGGIQPQHF.

The V and J genes are TRBV19 and TRBJ2-5; D call uncertain. This CDR3 comprises 13 residues. V was trimmed by 6 bases and J by 3 bases, leaving 11 bases between them. From germline, CDR1 is LNHDA and CDR2 SQIVND (reference sequence). CDR3 sequence reads: CASRGWPEETQYF. As DNA, the CDR3 is TGTGCCAGTAGAGGGTGGCCTGAAGAGACCCAGTACTTC.

The CDR3 reads CASSPEAGTADNEQFF. The CDR3 DNA is TGTGCCAGCAGCCCAGAAGCTGGGACAGCTGACAATGAGCAGTTCTTC. The chain carries TRBV5-8 and TRBJ2-1; TRBD1 matches at 7 bases. Germline V gene data show CDR1 as SGHTS and CDR2 as YDEGEE. With 4 bases clipped from V and 5 bases from J, the junction kept 12 bases outside the gene matches. The CDR3 has 16 amino acids.

The rearrangement links TRBV19 to TRBJ2-5; possible D gene TRBD2, 6 bases. This CDR3 is 13 amino acids long. Germline V gives CDR1 LNHDA, CDR2 SQIVND (reference sequence). V gave up 5 bases and J gave up 7 bases, with 14 bases separating them. CDR3 bases: TGTGCCAGTAGTCTGCGGGACCTTCCGACCCAGTACTTC. Amino acid sequence: CASSLRDLPTQYF.

V gene TRBV27 combines with J gene TRBJ2-5; 8 bases align to TRBD2. J lost 5 bases, V lost 8 bases, and 10 bases had no gene match. The germline V gene has CDR1 MNHEY and CDR2 SMNVEV (reference sequence). This CDR3 contains 14 residues. The CDR3 nucleotides read TGTGCCAGCTCGGGACTAGGGGTAGGGGAGACCCAGTACTTC. Its translation is CASSGLGVGETQYF.

Here the CDR3 reads CASTDSFNQPQHF. CDR3 DNA: TGTGCCAGCACGGACAGTTTCAATCAGCCCCAGCATTTT. The chain uses TRBV25-1 and TRBJ1-5; D may be TRBD1 (6 bases). V was trimmed by 7 bases and J by 3 bases, leaving 10 bases between them. CDR3 length: 13 residues. Germline CDR1 reads MGHDK; CDR2 reads SYGVNS. The full variable domain, completed using reference TRBV25-1 and TRBJ1-5, is EADIYQTPRYLVIGTGKKITLECSQTMGHDKMYWYQQDPGMELHLIHYSYGVNSTEKGDLSSESTVSRIRTEHFPLTLESARPSHTSQYLCASTDSFNQPQHFGDGTRLSIL.

As for this clone: A junction end diverges from the germline sequence, so it may reflect a read error. Other DNA sequences in this specimen translate into the identical CDR3. The rearrangement links TRBV5-6 to TRBJ1-2; 10 positions agree with TRBD1. The germline V gene encodes CDR1 SGHDT and CDR2 YYEEEE. This CDR3 region has 17 residues. The CDR3 spells CASSPRQGAKVSYGYTF. In DNA form, the CDR3 reads TGTGCCAGCAGCCCCCGACAGGGGGCGAAGGTCAGTTATGGCTACACTTTC.

The CDR3 coding sequence is TGTGCCAGCAGCGTAGATTCGGGCCTGGGCGGGGAGCTGTTTTTT. Translation gives CASSVDSGLGGELFF. This rearrangement joins TRBV9 to TRBJ2-2; D not resolved. CDR1 is SGDLS, CDR2 YYNGEE, per germline. Deletions cut 0 bases from V and 7 bases from J, with 13 bases between. The CDR3 is made up of 15 amino acids.

This clone was counted a single time. J is TRBJ1-1 and V is TRBV5-6; D remains ambiguous. Germline V gives CDR1 SGHDT, CDR2 YYEEEE. The CDR3 contains 13 residues. Trimming left V 0 bases short and J 4 bases short, with 7 bases between. CDR3 loop: CASSLVSATEAFF. The CDR3, as DNA: TGTGCCAGCAGCTTGGTGTCGGCCACTGAAGCTTTCTTT.

This clone was seen more than once but under ten times. The genes are TRBV4-3 and TRBJ2-5; TRBD2 agrees at 11 bases. CDR3 size: 16 residues. Germline CDR1 and CDR2: LGHNA and YSLEER. The V segment lost 1 base and the J segment 6 bases; nucleotides outside the gene matches: 7. CDR3 protein: CASSQGWASGGKTQYF. In nucleotides, the CDR3 is TGCGCCAGCAGCCAAGGGTGGGCTAGCGGGGGGAAGACCCAGTACTTC.

The chain recombines TRBV2 with TRBJ2-4, with 9 nucleotides matching TRBD2. Unmatched junction bases numbered 12, after V lost 8 bases and J lost 1 base. CDR3 length: 17 amino acids. Per germline, CDR1 SNHLY and CDR2 FYNNEI. CDR3 coding DNA: TGTGCCAGCCTTGAATTAGGGACTAGCAGGGCCAAAAACATTCAGTACTTC. The encoded protein is CASLELGTSRAKNIQYF.